This T cell receptor (beta chain) was sequenced for a study of blood T cell repertoires in COVID-19. Study-wide background: Whether acute or convalescent, the COVID-19 samples came from the United States, Italy and Spain. The analysed material was cDNA or gDNA that came from T cells, B-cell-depleted T cells, or PBMCs.

As originally analysed: By means of reference gene primer amplification, nucleated cell counts were estimated. The method was immunoSEQ multiplex PCR; TCRdb's version includes in-frame clones alone and lacks a portion of them. Clone size and V and J calls were adopted from that table, with D and trimming inferred from the DNA. The table has fewer than 250,000 clones, approximately 84% seen once. The length of the CDR3 is 14 residues. The V gene's germline CDR1 is KGHSH and CDR2 LQKENI. V dropped 2 bases and J dropped 3; count of bases not matched to a gene: 4. This clonotype was obtained from a woman aged 70-85 years with active or convalescent COVID-19. What was sequenced was peripheral blood. V and J are TRBV18 and TRBJ2-7; 7 positions match TRBD1. CDR3 bases: TGTGCCAGCTCACCAAAGACAGGGAACTACGAGCAGTACTTC. This translates into CASSPKTGNYEQYF.